The rows below give T cell receptor beta chains drawn from one sample of a study of T cell changes during pregnancy in multiple sclerosis. Measured with immunoSEQ multiplex PCR; TCRdb has only the in-frame clones, and not every one. The sample includes 40,000 to 45,000 clones, about nine tenths of them seen just once. The sample was CD4+ T cells from peripheral blood mononuclear cells, taken in the first trimester of pregnancy. Source of these receptors: a female donor with multiple sclerosis, enrolled in a pregnancy study. Each CDR3 is given with its conserved first and last residue. The order of the fields is clone size, J gene, V gene, D gene, CDR3 protein, CDR3 DNA. The D gene is left open where the match is weak. Expanded clones are given a class, and other clones once, few, many or no size at all.

>-|TRBJ2-1|TRBV7-2|-
CASSLSLNEQFF
TGTGCCAGCAGCTTAAGCCTTAATGAGCAGTTCTTC
>-|TRBJ2-7|TRBV19|TRBD1
CASNKDRGSYEQYF
TGTGCCAGTAACAAGGACAGGGGGTCCTACGAGCAGTACTTC
>-|TRBJ2-2|TRBV4-1|TRBD2
CASSQEVAGAGELFF
TGCGCCAGCAGCCAAGAAGTAGCGGGAGCCGGGGAGCTGTTTTTT
>-|TRBJ1-2|TRBV4-1|-
CASSHLGRDYGYTF
TGCGCCAGCAGCCACCTCGGGAGGGACTATGGCTACACCTTC
>few|TRBJ2-2|TRBV15|-
CATSRDLSTGELFF
TGTGCCACCAGCAGAGATCTTTCTACCGGGGAGCTGTTTTTT
>-|TRBJ2-3|TRBV6-6|TRBD1
CASRGGTGGAYTQYF
TGTGCCAGCAGGGGCGGGACAGGGGGCGCTTATACGCAGTATTTT
>few|TRBJ1-5|TRBV6-1|TRBD1
CASSVGTGGDQPQHF
TGTGCCAGCAGTGTGGGGACAGGAGGAGATCAGCCCCAGCATTTT
>-|TRBJ2-5|TRBV9|-
CASSVDVGAETQYF
TGTGCCAGCAGCGTAGATGTAGGGGCTGAGACCCAGTACTTC
>once|TRBJ2-7|TRBV10-2|-
CASSEAVSYEQYF
TGCGCCAGCAGTGAGGCGGTATCCTACGAGCAGTACTTC
>-|TRBJ2-1|TRBV4-3|-
CASSQDQGGPPYNEQFF
TGCGCTAGCAGCCAAGATCAGGGGGGCCCCCCCTACAATGAGCAGTTCTTC
>-|TRBJ2-7|TRBV2|TRBD1
CASLVGQYLYEQYF
TGTGCCAGTCTGGTGGGACAGTACCTGTACGAGCAGTACTTC
>-|TRBJ2-7|TRBV5-1|TRBD1
CASGTGGRMDEQYF
TGCGCCAGCGGGACAGGGGGAAGGATGGACGAGCAGTACTTC
>-|TRBJ1-2|TRBV18|-
CASGPEDQYYGYTF
TGTGCCAGCGGCCCTGAGGATCAGTACTATGGCTACACCTTC
>-|TRBJ2-6|TRBV6-1|-
CASSGGEVTLSGANVLTF
TGTGCCAGCAGTGGCGGGGAGGTCACCCTATCTGGGGCCAACGTCCTGACTTTC
>-|TRBJ2-5|TRBV19|TRBD1
CASSRTGETQYF
TGTGCCAGTAGCCGGACAGGGGAGACCCAGTACTTC
>-|TRBJ1-1|TRBV19|-
CASSTLPFTGNTEAFF
TGTGCCAGTAGTACTCTCCCCTTCACAGGGAACACTGAAGCTTTCTTT
>-|TRBJ2-3|TRBV19|TRBD2
CASSSGTSGRAIDTQYF
TGTGCCAGTAGCTCCGGGACTAGCGGGAGGGCGATAGATACGCAGTATTTT
>-|TRBJ1-1|TRBV7-9|TRBD1
CASSLARTGALTEAFF
TGTGCCAGCAGCTTAGCCCGGACAGGGGCCCTCACTGAAGCTTTCTTT
>-|TRBJ1-3|TRBV19|-
CASRGRAGNTIYF
TGTGCCAGTAGGGGGAGAGCTGGAAACACCATATATTTT
>few|TRBJ1-2|TRBV7-2|-
CASSPDTGNYGYTF
TGTGCCAGCAGCCCTGACACAGGGAACTATGGCTACACCTTC
>-|TRBJ1-2|TRBV30|TRBD1
CAWRTPGGIYGYTF
TGTGCCTGGAGAACGCCAGGGGGGATCTATGGCTACACCTTC
>-|TRBJ1-5|TRBV30|-
CAWRETGIYSNQPQHF
TGTGCCTGGAGAGAAACGGGAATCTATAGCAATCAGCCCCAGCATTTT
>-|TRBJ1-5|TRBV6-6|TRBD1
CASSPTGVQPPQHF
TGTGCCAGCAGTCCGACAGGGGTCCAGCCGCCCCAGCATTTT
>-|TRBJ2-5|TRBV7-9|-
CASSPRTVGTETQYF
TGTGCCAGCAGCCCTAGGACAGTTGGTACGGAGACCCAGTACTTC
>-|TRBJ1-5|TRBV11-2|-
CASSQTDRLSRNQPQHF
TGTGCCAGCAGCCAAACCGACAGGTTAAGTCGCAATCAGCCCCAGCATTTT
>-|TRBJ2-2|TRBV4-3|-
CASSQELGVNTGELFF
TGCGCCAGCAGCCAAGAACTCGGAGTAAACACCGGGGAGCTGTTTTTT
>-|TRBJ2-1|TRBV6-5|-
CASSFLRHYNEQFF
TGTGCCAGCAGTTTTCTCCGACACTACAATGAGCAGTTCTTC
>-|TRBJ2-2|TRBV5-4|TRBD2
CASSWDYANTGELFF
TGTGCCAGCAGCTGGGACTACGCGAACACCGGGGAGCTGTTTTTT
>-|TRBJ2-6|TRBV11-1|-
CASSFGGGGANVLTF
TGTGCCAGCAGCTTCGGAGGTGGTGGGGCCAACGTCCTGACTTTC
>-|TRBJ2-7|TRBV9|TRBD2
CASSEEASGTYEQYF
TGTGCCAGCAGCGAGGAAGCTAGCGGAACCTACGAGCAGTACTTC
>-|TRBJ1-5|TRBV30|TRBD1
CAWSSTGVQPQHF
TGTGCCTGGAGTTCGACAGGGGTTCAGCCCCAGCATTTT
>-|TRBJ2-1|TRBV29-1|TRBD2
CSVTGGAGGDYNEQFF
TGCAGCGTTACGGGGGGGGCGGGAGGGGACTACAATGAGCAGTTCTTC
>-|TRBJ2-2|TRBV7-2|-
CASSSFPLNTGELFF
TGTGCCAGCAGCAGCTTCCCTCTTAACACCGGGGAGCTGTTTTTT
>-|TRBJ1-3|TRBV29-1|-
CSVTIQAYSGNTIYF
TGCAGCGTTACTATACAGGCATACTCTGGAAACACCATATATTTT
>-|TRBJ2-4|TRBV21-1|-
CASSTQGSGTDIQYF
TGTGCCAGCAGCACACAGGGCTCAGGTACGGACATTCAGTACTTC
>-|TRBJ2-3|TRBV7-2|TRBD1
CASSIRQGTDTQYF
TGTGCCAGCAGCATTAGACAGGGGACAGATACGCAGTATTTT
>-|TRBJ2-1|TRBV4-2|-
CASSQETYSYNEQFF
TGTGCCAGCAGCCAAGAGACTTACTCCTACAATGAGCAGTTCTTC
>-|TRBJ2-7|TRBV5-1|TRBD1
CASSQDRGTYEQYF
TGCGCCAGCAGCCAAGACAGGGGGACCTACGAGCAGTACTTC
>-|TRBJ2-7|TRBV18|TRBD2
CASSLRLAGNPTGEQYF
TGTGCCAGCTCACTTAGACTAGCGGGCAACCCTACGGGCGAGCAGTACTTC
>-|TRBJ2-1|TRBV27|TRBD2
CASSFSAVGESGRAGNEQFF
TGTGCCAGCAGTTTTTCGGCGGTGGGAGAAAGCGGGAGGGCGGGTAATGAGCAGTTCTTC
>once|TRBJ2-1|TRBV11-2|TRBD2
CASSWGLVPENEQFF
TGTGCCAGCAGCTGGGGACTAGTACCTGAAAATGAGCAGTTCTTC
>-|TRBJ2-7|TRBV9|TRBD2
CASSVETSGSYEQYF
TGTGCCAGCAGCGTAGAGACTAGCGGGAGCTACGAGCAGTACTTC
>-|TRBJ2-7|TRBV5-1|TRBD1
CASRGTGVYEQYF
TGCGCCAGCAGGGGGACAGGGGTCTACGAGCAGTACTTC
>-|TRBJ2-5|TRBV7-3|-
CASSISPIETQYF
TGTGCCAGCAGCATAAGTCCTATTGAGACCCAGTACTTC
>-|TRBJ2-5|TRBV6-5|-
CASLPRRDAETQYF
TGTGCCAGTCTTCCAAGGAGGGACGCGGAGACCCAGTACTTC
>-|TRBJ1-1|TRBV6-5|-
CASSPAGGQGTEAFF
TGTGCCAGCAGTCCGGCGGGGGGGCAGGGAACTGAAGCTTTCTTT
>-|TRBJ1-2|TRBV14|-
CASSQSGAYGYTF
TGTGCCAGCAGCCAATCAGGGGCCTATGGCTACACCTTC
>-|TRBJ2-7|TRBV11-3|TRBD1
CASSIPGDSYEQYF
TGTGCCAGCAGCATCCCCGGGGACAGCTACGAGCAGTACTTC